This T cell receptor (beta chain) was captured by sequencing in a study of blood T cell repertoires in COVID-19. Patients from Seattle were sampled longitudinally, starting during active infection. The CDR3 is 16 amino acids. V lost 4 bases to trimming and J lost 8 bases; unmatched junction nucleotides: 10. Germline V gene data show CDR1 as SGHNT and CDR2 as YENEEA. Clones were sequenced by immunoSEQ multiplex PCR, and TCRdb holds only the in-frame ones, with some missing. The repertoire has 150,000 to 200,000 clones, about 90% of them found once; the top ten carry 11%. The rearrangement links TRBV11-3 to TRBJ1-6; TRBD1 aligns across 8 bases. The source material was peripheral blood. The receptor's source is a woman aged 60 to 75 with COVID-19, enrolled during active disease. Written as DNA, the CDR3 is TGTGCCAGCAGCTACCCCATCAGGGGGCGCGATTCACCCCTCCACTTT. Its protein product is CASSYPIRGRDSPLHF.